The 8 T cell receptor beta chains presented below share a single source sample, sequenced in a study of cytomegalovirus exposure and HLA in healthy donors. PCR involved 60 Vbeta and 13 Jbeta primers. The assay was immunoSEQ multiplex PCR, and TCRdb's table has in-frame clones only and misses some. This table has about 150,000 clones, 75% to 85% appearing once. Sequencing input: PBMCs. All receptors come from a man aged 25-45 years in good health and CMV-seropositive.

The chain joins TRBV15 to TRBJ2-7; 7 positions match TRBD2. This CDR3 comprises 16 residues. The germline V gene encodes CDR1 LNHNV and CDR2 YYDKDF (reference sequence). The trim removed 3 bases at V and 2 bases at J, leaving 10 bases unmatched. CDR3: CATSRGEGDSPYEQYF. In DNA form, the CDR3 reads TGTGCCACCAGCAGGGGGGAGGGTGACTCCCCCTACGAGCAGTACTTC. The variable domain in full, completed from reference TRBV15 and TRBJ2-7, reads DAMVIQNPRYQVTQFGKPVTLSCSQTLNHNVMYWYQQKSSQAPKLLFHYYDKDFNNEADTPDNFQSRRPNTSFCFLDIRSPGLGDTAMYLCATSRGEGDSPYEQYFGPGTRLTVT.

This clone was detected only a few times. V gene TRBV27 combines with J gene TRBJ1-2; no clear D gene. The germline gives CDR1 MNHEY, CDR2 SMNVEV (reference sequence). The germline V and J ends were trimmed by 5 bases and 6 bases, with 22 bases remaining between them. This CDR3 contains 16 residues. The CDR3 region has the DNA TGTGCCAGCAGTCCCCTCGTGGAGCGGACGCTGCATGGCTACACCTTC. It translates to CASSPLVERTLHGYTF.

The table lists this clone with a few counts. The rearrangement uses TRBV21-1 and TRBJ1-2; the table's D call, TRBD1, has no DNA check behind it. TRBV21-1 is a documented pseudogene. CDR3 length: 16 residues. The CDR3 here is CASSSSGGQGVHGYTF. In DNA, the CDR3 is TGTGCCAGCAGCTCCAGCGGGGGACAGGGGGTTCATGGCTACACCTTC.

The genes are TRBV6-1 and TRBJ1-6; no clear D gene. Trimming stripped 3 bases from V and 4 bases from J, with 4 bases between. This CDR3 region has 13 residues. From germline, CDR1 is MNHNS and CDR2 SASEGT. CDR3 in amino acids: CASSDPYNSPLHF. The CDR3 DNA reads as TGTGCCAGCAGTGACCCTTATAATTCACCCCTCCACTTT.

This chain joins TRBV7-2 and TRBJ2-7; the D is unclear. The CDR3 is 12 residues long. The V end was cut by 0 bases, the J end by 4 bases, with 4 bases between. The V gene's germline CDR1 is SGHTA and CDR2 FQGNSA. The CDR3 DNA reads as TGTGCCAGCAGCTTAGCACTGTACGAGCAGTACTTC. Protein sequence: CASSLALYEQYF.

The chain links TRBV6-5 to TRBJ1-1; 11 nucleotides line up with TRBD1. Germline V gives CDR1 MNHEY, CDR2 SVGAGI. The CDR3 has 15 residues. V lost 2 bases to trimming and J lost 4 bases; unmatched junction nucleotides: 3. CDR3 DNA: TGTGCCAGCAGTTACCATGGGACAGGGGGCACTGAAGCTTTCTTT. Translated: CASSYHGTGGTEAFF.

The CDR3 bases are TGTGCCAGCTCACCGAACCCGATAGCGGGAGGGCAAGAGACCCAGTACTTC. Amino acid sequence: CASSPNPIAGGQETQYF. V is TRBV18 and J is TRBJ2-5; 11 bases fit TRBD2. The CDR3 covers 17 residues. Germline V gene sequence: CDR1 KGHSH, CDR2 LQKENI. J was trimmed by 2 bases and V by 3 bases; bases with no gene match: 8.

The V and J genes are TRBV6-5 and TRBJ1-1, with TRBD1 matching over 7 bases. V lost 3 bases to trimming and J lost 1 base; unmatched junction nucleotides: 2. Germline V gene sequence: CDR1 MNHEY, CDR2 SVGAGI. The CDR3 spans 14 residues. The CDR3 DNA is TGTGCCAGCAGTTATAGACAGGGGAACACTGAAGCTTTCTTT. The encoded protein is CASSYRQGNTEAFF.